Described below is a single TCR beta chain sequence and its context. The antigen remains undetermined. This record comes from a study of cytomegalovirus exposure and HLA in healthy donors. Looking at the study overall: As an earlier analysis found, about 190 million T cells yielded about 100 million unique TCR beta sequences.

Study results and caveats: Analyzed later, association rates of TCRs varied across HLA loci, with DRB1 most and HLA-C fewest.

PCR was performed using 60 Vbeta and 13 Jbeta primers. Authors' methods: In a later analysis, roughly 86 million unique TCR beta chains included roughly 11 million shared by two or more donors. Assay used: immunoSEQ multiplex PCR; TCRdb lists only in-frame clones, some missing. From that table come the V and J calls and clone size; the DNA was used to work out D and trimming. The sample includes 200,000 to 250,000 clones, 70% of them seen just once. Sequencing input: PBMCs. This TCR came from a man aged 40-49 years in good health and CMV-seropositive.

In DNA form, the CDR3 reads TGTGCCAGCAGTGATCTAGTACCGGGGAGACACACAGATACGCAGTATTTT. Its protein is CASSDLVPGRHTDTQYF. This sequence joins TRBV2 and TRBJ2-3; D may be TRBD2 (5 bases). V was clipped by 3 bases and J by 2 bases, with 18 bases between them. The CDR3 sequence is 17 residues long. Germline V gene data show CDR1 as SNHLY and CDR2 as FYNNEI.